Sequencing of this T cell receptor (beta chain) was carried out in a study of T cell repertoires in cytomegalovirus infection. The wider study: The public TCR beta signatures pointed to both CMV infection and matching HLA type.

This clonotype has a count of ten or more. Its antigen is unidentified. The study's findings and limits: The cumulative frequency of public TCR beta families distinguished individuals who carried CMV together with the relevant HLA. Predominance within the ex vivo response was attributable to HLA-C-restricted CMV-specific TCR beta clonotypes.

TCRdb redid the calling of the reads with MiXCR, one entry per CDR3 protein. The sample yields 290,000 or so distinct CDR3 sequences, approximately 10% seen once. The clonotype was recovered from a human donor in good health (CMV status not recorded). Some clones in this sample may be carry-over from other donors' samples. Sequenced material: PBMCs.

This CDR3 is CSASQPGRAMNTEAFF. The DNA of the CDR3 is TGCAGTGCTAGTCAACCAGGGAGAGCTATGAACACTGAAGCTTTCTTT. The chain links TRBV20-1 to TRBJ1-1; possibly TRBD1 for D (5 bases). Trimming took off 3 bases at V and 0 bases at J, with 17 bases between the two ends. In germline, CDR1 is DFQATT, CDR2 SNEGSKA (reference sequence). The CDR3 sequence is 16 residues long.